One and the same sample provided the 31 T cell receptor beta chains below, sequenced in a study of CD4+ T cells in melanoma (dated 2022 in TCRdb). Library method: the immunoSEQ multiplex PCR assay. TCRdb mirrors the immuneACCESS table, restricted to in-frame sequences. Some clones are absent from its copies; in checked studies, under half trace to an unresolved V gene, and the reason for the others is unknown. The sample table shows roughly 140,000 clones, and 80% to 95% are seen once. The ten biggest clones cover approximately 1.4% of the sample. The origin of the receptors is a human donor with melanoma.

This chain uses TRBV4-2 with TRBJ2-5, with D unresolved. There are 11 residues in the CDR3. Germline CDR1 reads LGHNA; CDR2 reads YNFKEQ. V lost 5 bases and J lost 13, with 14 bases in between. The CDR3 bases are TGTGCCAGCAGCGAGGACCGTGGGGTGTACTTC. The encoded protein is CASSEDRGVYF.

The genes are TRBV2 and TRBJ1-1, with D hard to call. CDR3 length: 13 residues. CDR1 and CDR2 (germline): SNHLY, FYNNEI. Trimming left V 6 bases short and J 1 base short, with 9 bases between. DNA of the CDR3: TGTGCCAGCAGCCCTACAGCGAACACTGAAGCTTTCTTT. It is translated as CASSPTANTEAFF.

This clone was detected only once. The chain uses TRBV18 and TRBJ2-5; D might be TRBD1 (5 bases). V lost 3 bases, J lost 4 bases, and 15 bases lay in between. Germline V gene sequence: CDR1 KGHSH, CDR2 LQKENI. This CDR3 region has 15 residues. The CDR3 spells CASSPTSGQGETQYF. The CDR3 DNA follows: TGTGCCAGCTCACCCACCTCCGGGCAGGGAGAGACCCAGTACTTC.

The chain uses TRBV11-2 and TRBJ1-1; D is perhaps TRBD1 (6 bases). The germline V and J ends were trimmed by 4 bases and 5 bases, with 14 bases remaining between them. Germline values: CDR1 SGHAT, CDR2 FQNNGV. CDR3 length equals 14 residues. The CDR3 here is CASSWGQGYTEAFF. The DNA for the CDR3 is TGTGCCAGCAGCTGGGGGCAGGGCTATACTGAAGCTTTCTTT.

About this clone: At one boundary the junction diverges from the germline segment, which might be a read error. This chain links TRBV6-4 with TRBJ2-2, with 13 bases fitting TRBD2. The germline V gene has CDR1 MRHNA and CDR2 SNTAGT. The CDR3 sequence is 16 residues long. The CDR3 spells CASRRLAGGRTGEPFF. CDR3 nucleotides: TGTGCCAGCAGAAGACTAGCGGGGGGCCGAACCGGGGAGCCGTTTTTT.

This chain connects TRBV11-3 to TRBJ1-5; unclear D gene. Between the trimmed V and J ends, which lost 0 bases and 3 bases, there was a span of 9 bases. Germline CDR1 is SGHNT and CDR2 is YENEEA. This CDR3 has 15 residues. The CDR3 reads CASSLESGSNQPQHF. In nucleotides, the CDR3 is TGTGCCAGCAGCTTAGAATCCGGATCCAATCAGCCCCAGCATTTT.

V gene TRBV6-1 combines with J gene TRBJ1-6; D is uncertain. CDR3 length: 12 amino acids. Deletions cut 8 bases from V and 6 bases from J, with 8 bases between. Germline CDR1 MNHNS, CDR2 SASEGT. CDR3 region: CASGLLNSPLHF. CDR3 coding DNA: TGTGCCAGCGGCTTGCTTAATTCACCCCTCCACTTT.

This rearrangement joins TRBV18 to TRBJ2-3; 10 bases are a match to TRBD1. Germline values: CDR1 KGHSH, CDR2 LQKENI. With V trimmed by 3 bases and J by 6 bases, 12 bases remained unmatched. The CDR3 spans 17 residues. This CDR3 is CASSPTGTGEYSDTQYF. As DNA, the CDR3 is TGTGCCAGCTCACCGACCGGGACAGGGGAATATTCCGATACGCAGTATTTT.

A single count supports this clone. The rearrangement joins TRBV6-6 to TRBJ1-3, with D tentatively TRBD1 (6 bases). The germline V gene has CDR1 MNHNY and CDR2 SVGAGI (reference sequence). This CDR3 has 15 residues. The V end was cut by 6 bases, the J end by 0 bases, with 12 bases between. DNA of the CDR3: TGTGCCAGCAGGGCGGACAGAGACTCTGGAAACACCATATATTTT. It is translated as CASRADRDSGNTIYF.

This chain links TRBV5-1 with TRBJ1-1; tentative D call: TRBD1 (5 bases). The ends were cut back, 2 bases at V and 1 base at J, with 15 bases in the middle. CDR3 size: 16 residues. CDR1 SGHRS and CDR2 YFSETQ come from the germline V gene. The CDR3 is CASSLSLLRANTEAFF. CDR3 nucleotide sequence: TGCGCCAGCAGCTTAAGTCTTCTCAGGGCGAACACTGAAGCTTTCTTT.

This chain joins TRBV6-1 and TRBJ2-7; TRBD2 is a possible D gene (5 bases). Germline loops: CDR1 MNHNS, CDR2 SASEGT. The CDR3 sequence is 16 residues long. Trimming pared 4 bases from V and 2 bases from J, leaving 18 bases between. For the CDR3, the DNA is TGTGCCAGCAGTGGCGGTTGGGGAGCGGTAACCTACGAGCAGTACTTC. Encoded protein: CASSGGWGAVTYEQYF.

The chain couples TRBV5-4 to TRBJ2-5, with a possible D match to TRBD1 (5 bases). Germline loops: CDR1 SGHNT, CDR2 YYREEE (reference sequence). V was trimmed by 3 bases and J by 1 base, leaving 7 bases between them. The CDR3 length is 13 residues. DNA for the CDR3: TGTGCCAGCAGCTCGCAGGGCCAAGAGACCCAGTACTTC. Amino acids: CASSSQGQETQYF.

The chain joins TRBV18 to TRBJ1-1; 7 positions agree with TRBD1. Germline V gene sequence: CDR1 KGHSH, CDR2 LQKENI. V lost 6 bases, J lost 6 bases, and 22 bases stayed unmatched. The CDR3 length is 18 residues. The CDR3 reads CASSPLDRVFGGAPEAFF. Here the CDR3 DNA reads TGTGCCAGCTCGCCTTTAGACAGGGTATTTGGGGGGGCCCCTGAAGCTTTCTTT.

The chain uses TRBV9 and TRBJ2-1; no reliable D call. This CDR3 is 14 amino acids long. Germline V gene lookup returns CDR1 SGDLS and CDR2 YYNGEE. Trimming stripped 4 bases from V and 2 bases from J, with 10 bases between. The CDR3 loop is CASSPIAAYNEQFF. DNA for the CDR3: TGTGCCAGCAGCCCGATTGCGGCCTACAATGAGCAGTTCTTC.

This sequence joins TRBV5-4 and TRBJ1-1; D gene uncertain. Germline V gene sequence: CDR1 SGHNT, CDR2 YYREEE (reference sequence). V lost 6 bases and J 2 bases, leaving 11 bases between the germline ends. The CDR3 runs 13 residues. The CDR3 loop is CASTRGPNTEAFF. CDR3 bases: TGTGCCAGCACCCGAGGTCCCAACACTGAAGCTTTCTTT.

This clone was observed once. This chain joins TRBV2 and TRBJ2-5, with D perhaps matching TRBD2 (6 bases). The CDR3 has 14 residues. V was shortened by 6 bases and J by 4 bases, with 15 bases between the two germline ends. Germline V gene lookup returns CDR1 SNHLY and CDR2 FYNNEI. DNA of the CDR3: TGTGCCAGCAGGAAGGGCTCTAGCGTAGAGACCCAGTACTTC. This translates into CASRKGSSVETQYF. The variable domain in full, completed from reference TRBV2 and TRBJ2-5, reads EPEVTQTPSHQVTQMGQEVILRCVPISNHLYFYWYRQILGQKVEFLVSFYNNEISEKSEIFDDQFSVERPDGSNFTLKIRSTKLEDSAMYFCASRKGSSVETQYFGPGTRLLVL.

The V gene is TRBV6-6, the J gene TRBJ1-2, with D unclear. The CDR3 has 15 residues. V gave up 7 bases and J gave up 7 bases, with 22 bases separating them. CDR1 is MNHNY and CDR2 is SVGAGI in the germline V gene (reference sequence). The CDR3 region is CASNPEGQKKGGYTF. The CDR3 nucleotides read TGTGCCAGCAACCCTGAGGGTCAGAAGAAAGGTGGCTACACCTTC.

The chain employs TRBV18 and TRBJ1-2; TRBD1 is a possible D gene (5 bases). The V gene lost 4 bases and the J gene lost 10 bases, with 13 bases spanning the gap. From germline, CDR1 is KGHSH and CDR2 LQKENI. The CDR3 loop spans 12 amino acids. This CDR3 reads CASSLQEEFYTF. CDR3 DNA: TGTGCCAGCTCACTACAGGAGGAGTTCTACACCTTC.

The chain recombines TRBV5-1 with TRBJ2-5; TRBD2 is a possible D gene (5 bases). The CDR3 consists of 14 residues. Germline-derived CDR1 and CDR2 are SGHRS and YFSETQ. V dropped 4 bases and J dropped 1 base, with 11 bases sitting between them. CDR3 protein: CASSDYSFQETQYF. CDR3 bases: TGCGCCAGCAGCGACTACAGTTTCCAAGAGACCCAGTACTTC.

The V call is TRBV6-6, the J call TRBJ2-3; 10 nucleotides line up with TRBD1. CDR1 is MNHNY and CDR2 is SVGAGI in the germline V gene (reference sequence). V dropped 9 bases and J dropped 6; count of bases not matched to a gene: 9. The CDR3 sequence is 14 residues long. CDR3 in amino acids: CASDRGRFADTQYF. Here the CDR3 DNA reads TGTGCCAGTGACAGGGGGCGGTTCGCGGATACGCAGTATTTT.

V and J are TRBV29-1 and TRBJ2-7; D is possibly TRBD1 or TRBD2 (5 bases each). The germline V gene encodes CDR1 SQVTM and CDR2 ANQGSEA. The CDR3 is made up of 14 amino acids. The ends were cut back, 4 bases at V and 5 bases at J, with 18 bases in the middle. As DNA, the CDR3 is TGCAGCGTTGCCCCCCAGGGAGAGGTCCACGAGCAGTACTTC. Residues: CSVAPQGEVHEQYF.

This clone was recorded a few times. The gene calls are TRBV7-2 and TRBJ1-2; perhaps TRBD1 as D (6 bases). The CDR3 is 15 residues long. The germline V and J ends were trimmed by 5 bases and 2 bases, with 15 bases remaining between them. Germline V CDR1 and CDR2: SGHTA, FQGNSA. Here the CDR3 reads CASSLQGHRNYGYTF. The CDR3 DNA reads as TGTGCCAGCAGCCTCCAGGGACACCGGAACTATGGCTACACCTTC. Full variable domain (remainder filled in from reference TRBV7-2 and TRBJ1-2): GAGVSQSPSNKVTEKGKDVELRCDPISGHTALYWYRQSLGQGLEFLIYFQGNSAPDKSGLPSDRFSAERTGGSVSTLTIQRTQQEDSAVYLCASSLQGHRNYGYTFGSGTRLTVV.

The chain joins TRBV12-2 to TRBJ2-7. TRBV12-2 is designated a pseudogene. There are 15 residues in the CDR3. Here the CDR3 DNA reads TGTGCAAGTCGCTTGTTAGGGCTTCGCGTCTCAGGGCAGTACTTC. Translating gives CASRLLGLRVSGQYF.

The chain is built from TRBV10-3 and TRBJ1-2, with 7 bases matching TRBD1. The V segment lost 8 bases and the J segment 8 bases; nucleotides outside the gene matches: 8. This CDR3 is 12 amino acids long. CDR1 ENHRY and CDR2 SYGVKD come from the germline V gene. CDR3 nucleotide sequence: TGTGCCATCTACAAGACAGGGTACGGCTACACCTTC. The encoded protein is CAIYKTGYGYTF.

Here the CDR3 reads CASSLSGVTGELFF. CDR3 DNA sequence: TGCGCCAGCAGCTTGTCAGGGGTCACCGGGGAGCTGTTTTTT. The chain has TRBV5-1 and TRBJ2-2; tentative D call: TRBD1 (6 bases). The length of the CDR3 is 14 residues. V was pared by 1 base and J by 4 bases, with 8 bases between. Germline CDR1 and CDR2: SGHRS and YFSETQ.

This rearrangement joins TRBV29-1 to TRBJ2-1; TRBD1 is a possible D gene (5 bases). Trimming removed 1 base at V and 13 bases at J, with 14 bases between. Germline loops: CDR1 SQVTM, CDR2 ANQGSEA. This CDR3 region has 12 residues. The CDR3: CSVEVGPGIQFF. DNA of the CDR3: TGCAGCGTTGAAGTGGGGCCAGGGATTCAGTTCTTC.

The rearrangement links TRBV30 to TRBJ1-5; maybe TRBD1 (5 bases). The ends were cut back, 1 base at V and 3 bases at J, with 10 bases in the middle. The CDR3 has 14 amino acids. Germline CDR1 is GTSNPN and CDR2 is SVGIG (reference sequence). CDR3 amino acids: CAWSGGAVNQPQHF. The CDR3 nucleotides read TGTGCCTGGAGTGGAGGGGCCGTCAATCAGCCCCAGCATTTT.

This chain uses TRBV7-2 with TRBJ2-3, with 7 bases identical to TRBD2. This CDR3 contains 16 residues. Germline CDR1 reads SGHTA; CDR2 reads FQGNSA. V lost 1 base and J lost 2; bases outside the gene matches: 6. CDR3 protein: CASSLDLAATTDTQYF. The DNA for the CDR3 is TGTGCCAGCAGCTTAGACCTAGCGGCCACCACAGATACGCAGTATTTT.

The chain is built from TRBV7-2 and TRBJ1-3, with D hard to call. CDR3 length: 13 residues. Trimming took off 4 bases at V and 4 bases at J, with 8 bases between the two ends. The germline V gene has CDR1 SGHTA and CDR2 FQGNSA. The CDR3 coding sequence is TGTGCCAGCAGCTCCTCCGAGGGAAACACCATATATTTT. Amino acid sequence: CASSSSEGNTIYF.

J is TRBJ2-2 and V is TRBV7-2; no definite D call. The germline gives CDR1 SGHTA, CDR2 FQGNSA. The V end lost 1 base, the J end lost 6 bases, and 3 bases lay between the germline ends. This CDR3 is built from 12 residues. CDR3 nucleotide sequence: TGTGCCAGCAGCTTAGTCCCCGGGGAGCTGTTTTTT. This sequence encodes CASSLVPGELFF.

The CDR3 reads CASSMKPRTSNQPQHF. Here the CDR3 DNA reads TGTGCCAGTAGTATGAAGCCGCGGACTAGCAATCAGCCCCAGCATTTT. This sequence joins TRBV19 and TRBJ1-5; D not certain. The CDR3 runs 16 residues. The ends were cut back, 3 bases at V and 0 bases at J, with 12 bases in the middle. The germline V gene has CDR1 LNHDA and CDR2 SQIVND (reference sequence).